What follows are 29 T cell receptor beta chains derived from one specimen sequenced in a study of cytomegalovirus exposure and HLA in healthy donors. Both 60 Vbeta primers and 13 Jbeta primers went into the PCR. Assay: immunoSEQ multiplex PCR; the TCRdb copy retains only in-frame clones and omits some. This sample has approximately 54,000 clones, with around 82% found just once. Material for sequencing was PBMCs. The receptors here all came from a woman aged 18-29 years in good health and CMV-seronegative.

V and J are TRBV29-1 and TRBJ2-1, with TRBD1 matching 7 bases. The V gene's germline CDR1 is SQVTM and CDR2 ANQGSEA. V lost 7 bases, J lost 8 bases, and 35 bases stayed unmatched. The CDR3 covers 21 residues. The CDR3 here is CSALRRGRGQSYVPTDHEQFF. The CDR3, as DNA: TGCAGCGCCCTGAGACGCGGTAGGGGACAGTCGTACGTCCCAACGGACCATGAGCAGTTCTTC.

A few counts support this clone. The gene calls are TRBV6-5 and TRBJ1-4; D gene uncertain. The CDR3 is 14 amino acids. Per germline, CDR1 MNHEY and CDR2 SVGAGI. With 4 bases removed from V and 0 bases from J, the gap between germline ends came to 6 bases. The CDR3 loop is CASSWTATNEKLFF. As DNA, the CDR3 is TGTGCCAGCAGTTGGACTGCAACTAATGAAAAACTGTTTTTT.

This clone has just one count. This chain links TRBV14 with TRBJ2-7; 9 bases are shared with TRBD1. The V segment lost 6 bases and the J segment 4 bases; nucleotides outside the gene matches: 4. Germline lookup yields CDR1 SGHDN and CDR2 FVKESK. The CDR3 sequence is 13 residues long. For the CDR3, the DNA is TGTGCCAGCAGGGACAGGGGATCTTACGAGCAGTACTTC. Translating gives CASRDRGSYEQYF.

Comments on this clone: Germline is not matched at one junction end, which may reflect a read error. The chain combines TRBV30 with TRBJ2-4; D might be TRBD1 (6 bases). Germline V gives CDR1 GTSNPN, CDR2 SVGIG (reference sequence). CDR3 length: 15 amino acids. The CDR3 loop reads CACCDRSFGKNSQYF. The CDR3 DNA reads TGTGCCTGTTGTGACAGGTCTTTTGGCAAAAACAGTCAGTACTTC.

The V and J genes are TRBV6-5 and TRBJ2-7, with TRBD1 as a possible D gene (5 bases). This CDR3 region has 15 residues. CDR1 and CDR2 from the germline V gene are MNHEY and SVGAGI. The germline V and J ends were trimmed by 2 bases and 2 bases, with 13 bases remaining between them. CDR3: CASSYGAASAYEQYF. The CDR3 coding sequence is TGTGCCAGCAGTTACGGGGCGGCCTCAGCCTACGAGCAGTACTTC.

The chain joins TRBV21-1 to TRBJ2-5; the listed D gene, TRBD1, was not tested against the DNA. TRBV21-1 is given as a pseudogene. The CDR3 runs 14 residues. This chain's CDR3 is CASSKAQGAETQYF. The CDR3 DNA reads as TGTGCCAGCAGCAAAGCGCAGGGGGCAGAGACCCAGTACTTC.

V is TRBV28 and J is TRBJ1-1, with TRBD1 matching 7 bases. In germline, CDR1 is MDHEN, CDR2 SYDVKM. The CDR3 consists of 11 residues. Trimming took 7 bases from V and 11 from J; bases not matched to a gene: 7. CDR3 loop: CASIEDRDAFF. DNA for the CDR3: TGTGCCAGCATTGAAGACAGGGATGCTTTCTTT.

The V gene is TRBV7-9, the J gene TRBJ2-1, with TRBD2 matching over 8 bases. In germline, CDR1 is SEHNR, CDR2 FQNEAQ (reference sequence). Trimming removed 7 bases from V and 7 bases from J; junction bases left unmatched: 15. The CDR3 totals 16 residues. This chain's CDR3 is CASTTEGLDIMNEQFF. Written as DNA, the CDR3 is TGTGCCAGCACTACAGAGGGACTAGATATTATGAATGAGCAGTTCTTC. Together with reference TRBV7-9 and TRBJ2-1, the CDR3 gives the full variable domain: DTGVSQNPRHKITKRGQNVTFRCDPISEHNRLYWYRQTLGQGPEFLTYFQNEAQLEKSRLLSDRFSAERPKGSFSTLEIQRTEQGDSAMYLCASTTEGLDIMNEQFFGPGTRLTVL.

This clone has a handful of counts. The chain carries TRBV25-1 and TRBJ2-7; TRBD2 agrees at 13 bases. V shed 7 bases, J shed 0 bases, and the junction held 12 bases outside the gene matches. The CDR3 is 18 amino acids. The germline gives CDR1 MGHDK, CDR2 SYGVNS. In DNA, the CDR3 is TGTGCCAGCACTCCGGGACTAGCGGGACCCTTTAGCTCCTACGAGCAGTACTTC. Its translation is CASTPGLAGPFSSYEQYF.

This chain uses TRBV6-5 with TRBJ1-5, with 7 positions matching TRBD1. Germline lookup yields CDR1 MNHEY and CDR2 SVGAGI. Trimming cost V 6 bases and J 4 bases; bases outside gene matches: 3. The CDR3 length is 13 residues. The CDR3 nucleotides read TGTGCCAGCAGCTTACAGGGGAATCAGCCCCAGCATTTT. Protein product: CASSLQGNQPQHF.

V is TRBV5-6 and J is TRBJ1-1; 11 bases match TRBD1. The CDR3 extends over 14 amino acids. Per the germline V gene, CDR1 is SGHDT and CDR2 is YYEEEE. J lost 7 bases, V lost 3 bases, and 5 bases had no gene match. CDR3 DNA sequence: TGTGCCAGCAGCTCTGGACAGGGGGCGGGTGAAGCTTTCTTT. As protein: CASSSGQGAGEAFF.

The chain employs TRBV7-3 and TRBJ2-3, with 11 bases matching TRBD2. This CDR3 is 17 amino acids long. The V and J ends lost 5 bases and 4 bases, in that order; junction bases with no gene match: 11. CDR1 and CDR2 from the germline V gene are SGHTA and FQGTGA. The CDR3: CASSPGVLAGVADTQYF. The CDR3, as DNA: TGTGCCAGCAGCCCAGGGGTACTAGCGGGAGTAGCAGATACGCAGTATTTT.

The rearrangement links TRBV4-2 to TRBJ1-2; 10 bases line up with TRBD1. V was clipped by 0 bases and J by 3 bases; unmatched bases: 7. Looked up from germline, CDR1 is LGHNA and CDR2 is YNFKEQ. This CDR3 contains 17 residues. The CDR3 nucleotides are TGTGCCAGCAGCCAAGATCAGCGACAGGGGGCGGACTATGGCTACACCTTC. Its protein product is CASSQDQRQGADYGYTF.

The genes are TRBV27 and TRBJ2-4, with D perhaps matching TRBD2 (6 bases). The ends were cut back, 4 bases at V and 10 bases at J, with 20 bases in the middle. The CDR3 covers 15 residues. The V gene's germline CDR1 is MNHEY and CDR2 SMNVEV (reference sequence). CDR3 in amino acids: CASSSDPSERAIQYF. In DNA form, the CDR3 reads TGTGCCAGCAGTTCCGACCCGAGTGAGCGGGCTATTCAGTACTTC.

The chain recombines TRBV7-9 with TRBJ2-7, with TRBD1 matching over 9 bases. Germline CDR1 reads SEHNR; CDR2 reads FQNEAQ (reference sequence). Trimming at V came to 1 base and at J to 4 bases, leaving 2 bases not matched to a gene. The CDR3 covers 14 residues. This chain's CDR3 is CASSLDRGLYEQYF. The CDR3 DNA sequence: TGTGCCAGCAGCTTAGACAGGGGGCTATACGAGCAGTACTTC.

The rearrangement joins TRBV28 to TRBJ2-3, with TRBD2 matching 10 bases. Germline values: CDR1 MDHEN, CDR2 SYDVKM. Losses at the gene ends were 5 bases for V and 1 base for J; bases not matched to a gene: 18. The CDR3 loop spans 20 amino acids. This CDR3 is CASSPNPGKREGHGTDTQYF. The CDR3, as DNA: TGTGCCAGCAGTCCGAACCCCGGGAAGCGGGAGGGCCATGGCACAGATACGCAGTATTTT.

V usage is TRBV6-1 and J usage is TRBJ1-2; 8 bases line up with TRBD1. The CDR3 sequence is 15 residues long. J was trimmed by 4 bases and V by 6 bases; bases with no gene match: 10. Germline lookup yields CDR1 MNHNS and CDR2 SASEGT. The CDR3 DNA is TGTGCCAGCAGAGATCGACAGGGGACGAGCTATGGCTACACCTTC. This translates into CASRDRQGTSYGYTF.

This clone has just a few counts. The V and J genes are TRBV18 and TRBJ2-1; D is perhaps TRBD1 (5 bases). Germline CDR1 is KGHSH and CDR2 is LQKENI. Between the trimmed V and J ends, which lost 2 bases and 3 bases, there was a span of 11 bases. The CDR3 length is 15 residues. CDR3 amino acids: CASSPGRENYNEQFF. CDR3 nucleotides: TGTGCCAGCTCACCAGGCAGGGAAAACTACAATGAGCAGTTCTTC. Full variable domain (rest looked up from reference TRBV18 and TRBJ2-1): NAGVMQNPRHLVRRRGQEARLRCSPMKGHSHVYWYRQLPEEGLKFMVYLQKENIIDESGMPKERFSAEFPKEGPSILRIQQVVRGDSAAYFCASSPGRENYNEQFFGPGTRLTVL.

The gene calls are TRBV7-9 and TRBJ1-2; D perhaps matches TRBD1 (5 bases). The V end was cut by 1 base, the J end by 8 bases, with 8 bases between. The CDR3 is 12 amino acids. From germline, CDR1 is SEHNR and CDR2 FQNEAQ (reference sequence). CDR3 sequence: CASSLVGGGYTF. DNA of the CDR3: TGTGCCAGCAGCTTAGTGGGGGGAGGCTACACCTTC.

The chain uses TRBV27 and TRBJ2-7; 10 positions match TRBD2. V gave up 6 bases and J gave up 4 bases; unmatched junction bases: 6. CDR1 is MNHEY and CDR2 is SMNVEV in the germline V gene (reference sequence). The CDR3 consists of 14 residues. The CDR3: CASSSLAGGYEQYF. DNA of the CDR3: TGTGCCAGCAGCTCATTAGCGGGAGGTTACGAGCAGTACTTC.

CDR3 sequence (DNA): TGTGCCAGCAGTGACATGATAGATAAAAACATTCAGTACTTC. Its translation: CASSDMIDKNIQYF. This chain connects TRBV2 to TRBJ2-4; D remains unclear. The V end was cut by 3 bases, the J end by 4 bases, with 10 bases between. CDR1 is SNHLY, CDR2 FYNNEI, per germline. The CDR3 contains 14 residues.

The chain joins TRBV6-1 to TRBJ1-1, with 10 bases identical to TRBD1. The CDR3 has 13 residues. The V segment lost 8 bases and the J segment 4 bases; nucleotides outside the gene matches: 4. Germline V gene lookup returns CDR1 MNHNS and CDR2 SASEGT. The CDR3 nucleotides are TGTGCCAGCGGGGGACAGGGGATCACTGAAGCTTTCTTT. Its protein is CASGGQGITEAFF.

This chain connects TRBV29-1 to TRBJ2-3, with 9 nucleotides matching TRBD2. V shed 7 bases and J 3 bases; nucleotides not matched to a gene: 11. Per the germline V gene, CDR1 is SQVTM and CDR2 is ANQGSEA. The CDR3 has 15 residues. The CDR3 is CSGGGGSGSTDTQYF. The CDR3 region has the DNA TGCAGCGGCGGGGGTGGTAGCGGGAGTACAGATACGCAGTATTTT.

V gene TRBV9 combines with J gene TRBJ1-2; perhaps TRBD1 as D (6 bases). V lost 4 bases and J lost 4, with 17 bases in between. The CDR3 has 15 residues. Per germline, CDR1 SGDLS and CDR2 YYNGEE. Here the CDR3 DNA reads TGTGCCAGCAGCCCGGGGGGCCAGAAGGGCTATGGCTACACCTTC. Protein: CASSPGGQKGYGYTF. The variable domain in full, with the rest retrieved from reference TRBV9 and TRBJ1-2, is DSGVTQTPKHLITATGQRVTLRCSPRSGDLSVYWYQQSLDQGLQFLIQYYNGEERAKGNILERFSAQQFPDLHSELNLSSLELGDSALYFCASSPGGQKGYGYTFGSGTRLTVV.

In regard to this clone: Sequence at one end of the junction differs from germline and may be a read error. The CDR3 spells CASRPDIEAGANGLTF. The CDR3 DNA reads as TGTGCCAGCAGACCCGACATAGAGGCTGGGGCCAACGGCCTGACTTTC. This sequence joins TRBV6-4 and TRBJ2-6; weak D call: TRBD1 (5 bases). Germline V gene lookup returns CDR1 MRHNA and CDR2 SNTAGT. The length of the CDR3 is 16 residues.

There are a few counts of this clone. The chain uses TRBV28 and TRBJ2-1; 9 nucleotides line up with TRBD1. J gave up 8 bases and V 6 bases, and 8 bases lay outside the gene matches. The germline CDR1 and CDR2 sequences are MDHEN and SYDVKM. CDR3 length equals 14 residues. The CDR3 nucleotides read TGTGCCAGCAGGCGAGGACAGGGGAATTATGAGCAGTTCTTC. It is translated as CASRRGQGNYEQFF.

The DNA for the CDR3 is TGTGCCAGCAGCGTACTAGCGGGAGGGACTGAGCAGTTCTTC. It is translated as CASSVLAGGTEQFF. This rearrangement joins TRBV9 to TRBJ2-1; 12 bases agree with TRBD2. Trimming removed 1 base from V and 9 bases from J; junction bases left unmatched: 2. CDR3 length: 14 amino acids. Germline loops: CDR1 SGDLS, CDR2 YYNGEE.

The chain uses TRBV30 and TRBJ2-3; 9 nucleotides align to TRBD2. The junction had 5 bases not matched to a gene; V was cut back by 3 bases and J by 4 bases. The germline V gene has CDR1 GTSNPN and CDR2 SVGIG (reference sequence). CDR3 size: 14 residues. The CDR3 nucleotides are TGTGCCTGGAGCGACGGACTAGCGCCAGATACGCAGTATTTT. Translated, it gives CAWSDGLAPDTQYF.

V is TRBV5-1 and J is TRBJ1-5; D may be TRBD1 (5 bases). This CDR3 spans 15 amino acids. Germline V gene lookup returns CDR1 SGHRS and CDR2 YFSETQ. Trimming pared 0 bases from V and 0 bases from J, leaving 7 bases between. CDR3 nucleotide sequence: TGCGCCAGCAGCTTGGAGGGGTATAGCAATCAGCCCCAGCATTTT. Residues: CASSLEGYSNQPQHF.